This paragraph covers one T cell receptor beta chain sequence. Its antigen is unknown. Described time point: week 5, during vaccination. The study gave 300 ug of mutant IDH1 20-mer peptide per vaccine dose, with topical imiquimod. This record comes from a study of a mutant IDH1 vaccine in newly diagnosed glioma. The length of the CDR3 is 18 residues. The table came from immunoSEQ multiplex PCR; TCRdb's copy has only in-frame clones and leaves some out. The sample consists of about 50,000 clones, over 75% of them appearing once. The V and J genes are TRBV1 and TRBJ2-3; the table's D call, TRBD2, was not checked against the DNA. TRBV1 is annotated as a pseudogene. The clonotype originates from a man aged 50-59 years with glioma. Specimen: PBMCs, collected from a glioma patient whose treatment included an IDH1 peptide vaccine. The CDR3 protein is CTSSQDPGTSEATDTQYF. The DNA of the CDR3 is TGCACCAGCAGCCAAGACCCGGGGACTAGCGAGGCCACAGATACGCAGTATTTT.